These T cell receptor beta chains were read from a single sample in a study of Tregs in tolerant kidney transplant recipients. Generated by immunoSEQ multiplex PCR, the TCRdb table keeps only in-frame clones and is missing some. The sample carries tens of thousands of clones, roughly nine tenths recorded once. The source was CD4+ T cells from blood (PBMCs), collected 24 months after the transplant. These receptors came from a human patient who received a combined kidney and bone marrow transplant. Part of the T cell pool may stem from the graft donor. The CDR3 runs from the conserved cysteine through the conserved F or W. A D gene is named only where the DNA matches it firmly. Some rows mark clone size as missing; the rest say once, few, many or name a class of expanded clone.

NA,TRBJ2-2,NA,TRBV25-1,CASSDRVGTGELFF,TGTGCCAGCAGTGACAGGGTGGGAACCGGGGAGCTGTTTTTT
once,TRBJ2-2,TRBD1,TRBV27,CASTPGQWGTGELFF,TGTGCCAGCACGCCGGGACAGTGGGGCACCGGGGAGCTGTTTTTT
NA,TRBJ1-5,TRBD1,TRBV9,CASSAPALNGQGSQPQHF,TGTGCCAGCAGCGCCCCCGCACTTAATGGACAGGGGAGTCAGCCCCAGCATTTT
NA,TRBJ2-4,TRBD1,TRBV28,CASSLGTGQNIQYF,TGTGCCAGCAGTTTAGGGACAGGCCAGAACATTCAGTACTTC
NA,TRBJ2-1,TRBD1,TRBV7-2,CASSLDLFTGAYNEQFF,TGTGCCAGCAGCTTAGATCTTTTCACAGGGGCCTACAATGAACAGTTCTTC
NA,TRBJ2-7,NA,TRBV7-9,CASSSTPTAYEQYF,TGTGCCAGCAGCTCAACCCCGACAGCCTACGAGCAGTACTTC
NA,TRBJ2-1,NA,TRBV7-8,CASSPGPGAYNEQFF,TGTGCCAGCAGCCCGGGACCGGGGGCCTACAATGAGCAGTTCTTC
NA,TRBJ1-2,TRBD1,TRBV18,CASSPGTGSGGYTF,TGTGCCAGCTCACCGGGGACAGGGAGCGGTGGCTACACCTTC
NA,TRBJ2-2,NA,TRBV7-6,CASSLIRSSTGELFF,TGTGCCAGCAGCTTAATACGGTCTAGCACCGGGGAGCTGTTTTTT
NA,TRBJ2-5,NA,TRBV7-7,CASSLSQAGETQYF,TGTGCCAGCAGCTTAAGCCAGGCGGGGGAGACCCAGTACTTC
NA,TRBJ2-7,TRBD1,TRBV6-1,CASSLDRGRPYEQYF,TGTGCCAGCAGTTTGGACAGGGGGAGACCCTACGAGCAGTACTTC
NA,TRBJ2-7,NA,TRBV18,CASSPAESSYEQYF,TGTGCCAGCTCACCGGCCGAAAGCTCCTACGAGCAGTACTTC
NA,TRBJ1-6,NA,TRBV5-1,CASSFAAGPPLHF,TGCGCCAGCAGCTTTGCTGCGGGGCCACCCCTCCACTTT
NA,TRBJ2-2,NA,TRBV5-1,CASSSGLNTGGLFF,TGCGCCAGCAGCTCCGGACTCAACACCGGGGGGCTGTTTTTT
NA,TRBJ2-5,TRBD1,TRBV15,CATSRDLRTGGFRETQYF,TGTGCCACCAGCAGAGATCTAAGGACAGGGGGCTTTCGGGAGACCCAGTACTTC
NA,TRBJ2-1,NA,TRBV6-6,CASSYSNPQASNEQFF,TGTGCCAGCAGTTACTCAAACCCTCAGGCCTCCAATGAGCAGTTCTTC
once,TRBJ2-7,TRBD2,TRBV4-2,CASSRTLAGGRTGASYEQYF,TGTGCCAGCAGCCGTACTCTAGCGGGAGGGCGGACGGGTGCCTCCTACGAGCAGTACTTC
NA,TRBJ1-2,NA,TRBV21-1,CASSPHNSTGRHPNYGYTF,TGTGCCAGCAGCCCTCACAATTCGACAGGGCGGCATCCTAACTATGGCTACACCTTC
once,TRBJ2-5,TRBD2,TRBV9,CASSVASGRARETQYF,TGTGCCAGCAGCGTAGCGAGCGGGAGGGCCCGAGAGACCCAGTACTTC
NA,TRBJ2-1,TRBD2,TRBV11-2,CASSLGVLAGTNEQFF,TGTGCCAGCAGCTTAGGAGTGCTAGCGGGGACCAATGAGCAGTTCTTC
NA,TRBJ2-3,NA,TRBV7-2,CASSLRADTQYF,TGTGCCAGCAGCTTACGGGCAGATACGCAGTATTTT
NA,TRBJ2-5,TRBD2,TRBV11-3,CASSPRTSGKETQYF,TGTGCCAGCAGCCCCCGGACTAGCGGGAAAGAGACCCAGTACTTC
NA,TRBJ2-3,TRBD1,TRBV5-4,CASSLRQGTDTQYF,TGTGCCAGCAGCTTGAGACAGGGGACAGATACGCAGTATTTT
NA,TRBJ2-7,TRBD2,TRBV29-1,CSFSGLAGDEQYF,TGCAGCTTTTCGGGACTAGCGGGAGACGAGCAGTACTTC
NA,TRBJ2-3,NA,TRBV30,CAWGGTSTDTQYF,TGTGCCTGGGGCGGTACTAGCACAGATACGCAGTATTTT
NA,TRBJ1-2,TRBD1,TRBV6-1,CASSVNRGTGYGYTF,TGTGCCAGCAGTGTTAACAGGGGGACGGGCTATGGCTACACCTTC
NA,TRBJ2-2,NA,TRBV5-1,CASSPPRQGGTGELFF,TGCGCCAGCAGCCCCCCTAGGCAGGGCGGCACCGGGGAGCTGTTTTTT
NA,TRBJ1-2,NA,TRBV4-2,CASSLQGGEGYGYTF,TGTGCCAGCAGCCTACAGGGTGGAGAGGGATATGGCTACACCTTC
NA,TRBJ2-1,NA,TRBV21-1,CASKQRDRGNNEQFF,TGTGCCAGCAAGCAACGGGACAGGGGGAACAATGAGCAGTTCTTC
once,TRBJ2-7,TRBD1,TRBV7-9,CASSLTGDSYEQYF,TGTGCCAGCAGCTTGACAGGGGACTCCTACGAGCAGTACTTC
NA,TRBJ1-2,TRBD1,TRBV10-1,CASTLGQTNYGYTF,TGCGCCAGCACCTTGGGACAGACAAACTATGGCTACACCTTC
NA,TRBJ1-2,TRBD1,TRBV7-9,CASSSGQGVIYGYTF,TGTGCCAGCAGCTCGGGACAGGGGGTTATCTATGGCTACACCTTC
NA,TRBJ2-1,TRBD2,TRBV5-1,CASSLVAGPPSNEQFF,TGCGCCAGCAGCTTGGTAGCGGGCCCCCCCAGCAATGAGCAGTTCTTC
once,TRBJ2-1,NA,TRBV19,CASSRGAREQFF,TGTGCCAGTAGTCGCGGGGCGAGGGAGCAGTTCTTC
once,TRBJ2-7,TRBD2,TRBV5-1,CASSREGTPSYEQYF,TGCGCCAGCAGTAGGGAGGGGACCCCTTCCTACGAGCAGTACTTC
NA,TRBJ2-6,TRBD1,TRBV5-1,CASSWPRTGGVLPFSSGANVLTF,TGCGCCAGCAGCTGGCCCCGGACAGGGGGCGTTCTTCCTTTTAGCTCTGGGGCCAACGTCCTGACTTTC
NA,TRBJ2-7,NA,TRBV4-1,CASSQDWGGEQYF,TGCGCCAGCAGCCAAGATTGGGGAGGCGAGCAGTACTTC
once,TRBJ2-2,NA,TRBV20-1,CSGSDDRELFF,TGCAGTGGGAGCGATGACCGGGAGCTGTTTTTT
once,TRBJ2-5,NA,TRBV28,CASSSRETQYF,TGTGCCAGCAGTTCACGGGAGACCCAGTACTTC
NA,TRBJ2-1,TRBD1,TRBV7-8,CASKQGASYNEQFF,TGTGCCAGTAAACAGGGGGCCTCCTACAATGAGCAGTTCTTC
NA,TRBJ2-7,TRBD2,TRBV19,CASSRSTSGSFEQYF,TGTGCCAGTAGTCGATCGACTAGCGGGAGTTTCGAGCAGTACTTC
NA,TRBJ1-1,NA,TRBV10-3,CAISEPRPDTEAFF,TGTGCCATCAGTGAGCCTAGACCCGATACTGAAGCTTTCTTT
few,TRBJ2-7,NA,TRBV21-1,CASREGTSTYEQYF,TGTGCCAGCAGGGAAGGGACTTCCACCTACGAGCAGTACTTC
NA,TRBJ1-2,TRBD1,TRBV19,CASRRTGNYGYTF,TGTGCCAGTAGACGGACAGGGAACTATGGCTACACCTTC
NA,TRBJ2-1,NA,TRBV5-1,CASSLATALEQFF,TGCGCCAGCAGCTTGGCGACAGCCTTAGAGCAGTTCTTC
NA,TRBJ1-3,TRBD1,TRBV9,CASSVVGTGVGNTIYF,TGTGCCAGCAGCGTAGTAGGGACAGGGGTTGGAAACACCATATATTTT
NA,TRBJ1-1,NA,TRBV7-9,CASSLGGPLLMNTEAFF,TGTGCCAGCAGCTTGGGCGGGCCTCTCCTTATGAACACTGAAGCTTTCTTT
NA,TRBJ2-7,TRBD2,TRBV12-5,CASGPGTSGKYF,TGTGCTAGTGGTCCCGGGACTAGCGGGAAGTACTTC